Included here is one TCR beta chain sequence, with context. There is no known antigen for this receptor. The input lacks base qualities; no much larger clone sits a single base away. This sample stems from a study of blood T cell repertoires in COVID-19 (dated by TCRdb to about 2020). Regarding the study in general: Samples from collaborators originated in the United States, Italy and Spain and spanned both the acute and convalescent phases of COVID-19. Where available, HLA class I and class II types were obtained from metadata supplied by the sample provider rather than from assay-based typing. Samples were obtained from the ongoing ImmuneRACE study (first 160 participants) and from 1,254 subjects provided by 6 global collaborators. The repertoires were released in a freely available public database intended as a resource for research on the immune response to SARS-CoV-2. The prospective study material was composed of cDNA or gDNA derived from T cells, B-cell-depleted T cells, or PBMCs. Subjects who had been exposed to COVID-19, were actively infected with it, or had recovered from it provided the deeply sampled blood TCRbeta repertoires that made up the dataset. A de-identified subject ID, COVID-19 status, age in years and sex were almost always included in the sample metadata. Points the paper makes about the study in general: The amount of clinical and demographic metadata varied by source and participant and was provided uncurated.

The CDR3, from cysteine to phenylalanine, totals 15 residues. CDR3 DNA is the only sequence kept; it has 45 bases, read in frame from the first base. V is cut by 5 bases and J by 1 base, and the space between the germline ends is 9 bases. The CDR1 and CDR2 encoded by the germline V gene are MNHEY and SVGEGT. TCRbeta CDR3 regions were amplified from genomic DNA by means of the immunoSEQ Assay, a bias-controlled multiplex PCR. On the study's bioinformatics: Within the assay, amplification of reference gene primers was used to estimate how many nucleated cells each sample contained. To quantify the absolute abundance of each unique TCRbeta CDR3 rearrangement, sequence reads were collapsed and filtered. For each sample, productive Simpson clonality was calculated as the square root of Simpson's diversity index across productive rearrangements. TCRdb re-hosts the immuneACCESS table, in-frame sequences only. Its copies lack some clones; in the studies checked, an unresolved V gene accounts for under half of them, and the cause for the rest is not known. That table furnishes V, J and clone size, whereas the DNA furnished D and trimming. Within this sample are about 270,000 clones, with 70% to 90% of them counted one time only. The top ten clones comprise approximately 10% of the sample.

Whole blood was collected in K2EDTA tubes by collaborating institutions according to the institutions' own protocols. For TCRbeta analysis, collaborators shipped samples as frozen whole blood, isolated PBMCs, or DNA extracted from either of those sample types. The sequence joins TRBV6-2 or TRBV6-3 to TRBJ2-6, and perhaps TRBD2 as D gene, on 6 matching bases. The source of this sequence is a woman between 70 and 85 years old with acute or convalescent COVID-19. The sequenced material came from peripheral blood. The nucleotide sequence is TGTGCCAGCAGTCGTCGGGAGTCTGGGGCCAACGTCCTGACTTTC. Its coded protein is CASSRRESGANVLTF.